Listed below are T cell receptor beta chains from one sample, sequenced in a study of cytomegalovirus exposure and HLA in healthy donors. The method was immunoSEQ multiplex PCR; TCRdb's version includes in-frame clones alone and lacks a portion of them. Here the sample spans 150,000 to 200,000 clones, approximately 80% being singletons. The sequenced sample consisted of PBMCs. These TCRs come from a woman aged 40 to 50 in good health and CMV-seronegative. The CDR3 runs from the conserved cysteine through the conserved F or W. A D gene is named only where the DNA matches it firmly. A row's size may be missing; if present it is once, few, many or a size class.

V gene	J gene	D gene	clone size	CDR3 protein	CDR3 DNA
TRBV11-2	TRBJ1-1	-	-	CASSLGAVTGADGEAFF	TGTGCCAGCAGCTTAGGGGCCGTGACAGGAGCGGACGGAGAAGCTTTCTTT
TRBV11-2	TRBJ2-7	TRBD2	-	CASSLDRTSCYF	TGTGCCAGCAGCTTAGACCGGACTAGCTGCTACTTC
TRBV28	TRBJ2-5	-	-	CASSFQSRTETQYF	TGTGCCAGCAGTTTTCAAAGCCGCACGGAGACCCAGTACTTC
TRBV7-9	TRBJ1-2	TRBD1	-	CASSLGTAYGYTF	TGTGCCAGCAGCCTCGGGACAGCCTATGGCTACACCTTC
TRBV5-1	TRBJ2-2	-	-	CASSLLQSNTGELFF	TGCGCCAGCAGCTTGCTACAGTCGAACACCGGGGAGCTGTTTTTT
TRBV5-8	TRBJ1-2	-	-	CASSYSFYTF	TGTGCCAGCAGCTACTCGTTCTACACCTTC
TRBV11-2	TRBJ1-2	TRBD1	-	CASSLELTGYGYTF	TGTGCCAGCAGCTTAGAGCTGACAGGGTATGGCTACACCTTC
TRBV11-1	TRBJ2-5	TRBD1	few	CASSPGTAPFQETQYF	TGTGCCAGCAGCCCAGGGACAGCCCCCTTCCAAGAGACCCAGTACTTC
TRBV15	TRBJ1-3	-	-	CATSRDLTSSGNTIYF	TGTGCCACCAGCAGAGATCTTACCAGCTCTGGAAACACCATATATTTT
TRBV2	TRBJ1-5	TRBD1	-	CASKGQGGSNQPQHF	TGTGCCAGCAAGGGACAGGGGGGCAGCAATCAGCCCCAGCATTTT
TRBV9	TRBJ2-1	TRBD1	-	CASSPSPGQGYPEQFF	TGTGCCAGCAGCCCCAGCCCGGGACAGGGGTACCCTGAGCAGTTCTTC
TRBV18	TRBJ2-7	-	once	CASSLEPGSRQYF	TGTGCCAGCTCACTTGAACCGGGGTCCCGACAGTACTTC
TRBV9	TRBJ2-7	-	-	CASSETPSYEQYF	TGTGCCAGCAGCGAAACACCCTCCTACGAGCAGTACTTC
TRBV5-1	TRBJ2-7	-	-	CASSLDRDSYEQYF	TGCGCCAGCAGCTTGGACCGTGACAGCTACGAGCAGTACTTC
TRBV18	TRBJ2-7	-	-	CASSPPGAGYEQYF	TGTGCCAGCTCACCCCCAGGGGCTGGGTACGAGCAGTACTTC
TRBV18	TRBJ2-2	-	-	CASSPRTAANTGELFF	TGTGCCAGCTCACCACGGACAGCTGCGAACACCGGGGAGCTGTTTTTT
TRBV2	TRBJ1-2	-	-	CASRSDGLIYGYTF	TGTGCCAGCAGGAGCGACGGATTAATATATGGCTACACCTTC
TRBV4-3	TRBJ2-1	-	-	CASSQDLSNEQFF	TGCGCCAGCAGCCAAGATCTCAGCAATGAGCAGTTCTTC
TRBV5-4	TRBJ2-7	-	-	CASSPRGPPHEQYF	TGTGCCAGCAGTCCCCGAGGGCCCCCTCACGAGCAGTACTTC
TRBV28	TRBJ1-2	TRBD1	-	CASSRDRANYGYTF	TGTGCCAGCAGTCGCGACAGGGCAAACTATGGCTACACCTTC
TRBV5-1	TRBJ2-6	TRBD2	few	CASSLGLAAASGANGLTF	TGCGCCAGCAGCTTGGGGCTAGCGGCGGCCTCTGGGGCCAACGGCCTGACTTTC
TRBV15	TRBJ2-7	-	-	CAKQGRGSYEQYF	TGTGCCAAACAGGGAAGAGGATCCTACGAGCAGTACTTC
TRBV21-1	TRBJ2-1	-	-	CASSAKRVKLASYNEQFF	TGTGCCAGCAGCGCAAAGAGGGTTAAACTAGCCTCCTACAATGAGCAGTTCTTC
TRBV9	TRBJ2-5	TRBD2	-	CASSAGSGGPLGETQYF	TGTGCCAGCAGCGCGGGGAGCGGGGGCCCCTTGGGGGAGACCCAGTACTTC
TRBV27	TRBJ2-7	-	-	CASSLNGDYEQYF	TGTGCCAGCAGTTTAAACGGGGACTACGAGCAGTACTTC
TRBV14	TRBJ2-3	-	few	CASSGDFGGTDTQYF	TGTGCCAGCAGCGGGGACTTTGGAGGGACAGATACGCAGTATTTT
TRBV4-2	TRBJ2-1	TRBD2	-	CASSQVAGINEQFF	TGTGCCAGCAGCCAAGTAGCGGGAATAAATGAGCAGTTCTTC
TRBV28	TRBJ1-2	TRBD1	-	CASSPPGTGVISVHGYTF	TGTGCCAGCAGTCCCCCCGGGACAGGGGTCATTTCGGTGCATGGCTACACCTTC
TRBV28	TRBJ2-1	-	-	CASSIAGNEQFF	TGTGCCAGCTCTATAGCCGGCAATGAGCAGTTCTTC
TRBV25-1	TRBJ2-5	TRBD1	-	CASSRTGRETQYF	TGTGCCAGCAGTCGGACAGGGAGAGAGACCCAGTACTTC
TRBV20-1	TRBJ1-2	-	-	CSAYSNYGYTF	TGCAGTGCCTACTCTAACTATGGCTACACCTTC
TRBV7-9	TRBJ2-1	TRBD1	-	CASSARQGYNEQFF	TGTGCCAGCAGCGCACGACAGGGGTACAATGAGCAGTTCTTC
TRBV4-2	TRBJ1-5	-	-	CASSQDPQASNQPQHF	TGTGCCAGCAGCCAAGATCCACAGGCGAGCAATCAGCCCCAGCATTTT
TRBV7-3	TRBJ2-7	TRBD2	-	CASWLAGFYEQYF	TGTGCCAGCTGGCTAGCGGGGTTCTACGAGCAGTACTTC
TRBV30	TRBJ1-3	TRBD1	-	CAWRRERQGRDTIYF	TGTGCCTGGAGAAGAGAGAGACAGGGGAGGGACACCATATATTTT
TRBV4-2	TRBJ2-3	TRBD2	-	CASSQGEGAGAGDTQYF	TGTGCCAGCAGCCAAGGAGAGGGAGCGGGGGCCGGAGATACGCAGTATTTT
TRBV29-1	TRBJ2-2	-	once	CSVLDSYTGELFF	TGCAGCGTCCTAGACAGCTACACCGGGGAGCTGTTTTTT
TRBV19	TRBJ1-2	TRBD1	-	CASSILQGANYGYTF	TGTGCCAGTAGTATACTTCAGGGGGCGAACTATGGCTACACCTTC
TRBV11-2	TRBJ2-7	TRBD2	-	CASSLQAGGPYEQYF	TGTGCCAGCAGCTTACAAGCGGGGGGACCATACGAGCAGTACTTC
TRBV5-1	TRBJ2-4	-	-	CASSLTGTQNIQYF	TGCGCCAGCAGCTTGACAGGGACCCAAAACATTCAGTACTTC
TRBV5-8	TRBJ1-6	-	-	CASSIFGDHNSPLHF	TGTGCCAGCAGCATATTCGGGGATCACAATTCACCCCTCCACTTT
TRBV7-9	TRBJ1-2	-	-	CASSFQGSDYGYTF	TGTGCCAGCAGCTTTCAGGGTTCGGACTATGGCTACACCTTC
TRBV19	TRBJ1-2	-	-	CASSADRTYGYTF	TGTGCCAGTAGTGCCGACAGAACCTATGGCTACACCTTC
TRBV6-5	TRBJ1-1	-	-	CASSPTGVTTEAFF	TGTGCCAGCAGCCCCACCGGGGTGACCACTGAAGCTTTCTTT
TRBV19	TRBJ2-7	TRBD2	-	CASSTEREYSYEQYF	TGTGCCAGTAGTACCGAGCGGGAGTACTCCTACGAGCAGTACTTC
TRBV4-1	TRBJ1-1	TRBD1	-	CASSFNTGGGTEAFF	TGCGCCAGCAGCTTCAATACAGGGGGTGGCACTGAAGCTTTCTTT
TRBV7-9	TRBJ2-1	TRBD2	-	CASSFNFLADLSYNEQFF	TGTGCCAGCAGCTTCAACTTCCTAGCGGATCTCTCCTACAATGAGCAGTTCTTC
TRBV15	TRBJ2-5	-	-	CATSPRAQETQYF	TGTGCCACCAGCCCCCGAGCCCAAGAGACCCAGTACTTC
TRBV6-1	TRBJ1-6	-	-	CASSVQQQGNSPLHF	TGTGCCAGCAGTGTCCAGCAACAGGGTAATTCACCCCTCCACTTT
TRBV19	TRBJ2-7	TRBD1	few	CASSITGDLRNEQYF	TGTGCCAGTAGTATCACAGGGGACCTAAGGAACGAGCAGTACTTC
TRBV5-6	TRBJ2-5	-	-	CASSLAAVVRQETQYF	TGTGCCAGCAGCTTGGCCGCGGTGGTGAGACAAGAGACCCAGTACTTC